One TCR beta chain is described in this entry. The antigen is unknown. CDR1 and CDR2 (germline): SEHNR, FQNEAQ (reference sequence). The V and J ends lost 5 bases and 10 bases, in that order; junction bases with no gene match: 10. This CDR3 region has 15 residues. TCRdb recomputed calls from the reads with MiXCR, one row per CDR3 protein. In the table there are about 110,000 distinct CDR3 sequences, 30% to 35% of which are singletons. The sample comes from a study of T cell repertoires in cytomegalovirus infection. About the research overall: CMV infection and matching HLA type were both indicated by public TCR beta signatures.

The study's findings and limits: The cumulative frequency of public TCR beta families distinguished individuals who carried CMV together with the relevant HLA. Clonotypes of TCR beta that were HLA-C-restricted and CMV-specific dominated the ex vivo response.

This TCR came from a human donor in good health (CMV status not recorded). Some clones in this sample may be carry-over from other donors' samples. This chain connects TRBV7-9 to TRBJ1-4, with TRBD1 matching over 10 bases. Sequencing was performed on CD8+ T cells from cultured PBMCs, taken from culture after CMV antigen stimulation. CDR3 loop: CASSPQGTGVGKLFF. DNA of the CDR3: TGTGCCAGCAGCCCACAGGGGACAGGGGTCGGAAAACTGTTTTTT. The full variable domain, in which reference TRBV7-9 and TRBJ1-4 provide the parts outside the CDR3, is DTGVSQNPRHKITKRGQNVTFRCDPISEHNRLYWYRQTLGQGPEFLTYFQNEAQLEKSRLLSDRFSAERPKGSFSTLEIQRTEQGDSAMYLCASSPQGTGVGKLFFGSGTQLSVL.